This is a list of T cell receptor beta chains from one sample in a study of blood T cell repertoires in COVID-19. TCRdb keeps only in-frame clones here, not all; method: immunoSEQ multiplex PCR. This sample carries about 150,000 clones, roughly 78% of them seen once, and the ten largest clones take 13% to 15%. The sample consisted of peripheral blood. All receptors derive from a human donor with acute or convalescent COVID-19. The donor label of this sample is uncertain. Each CDR3 is given with its conserved first and last residue. Each record gives: V gene, J gene, clone size, D gene, CDR3 DNA, CDR3 protein. A D gene is named only where the DNA matches it firmly. Size is stated for part of the rows, as once, few or many counts, or as a class when the clone is expanded.

TRBV19	TRBJ1-4	-	-	TGTGCCAGTAGCCTGGACGGGATTAATGAAAAACTGTTTTTT	CASSLDGINEKLFF
TRBV29-1	TRBJ2-7	-	-	TGCAGCGTTGGGACTCAGGCAGGGGTCGAGCAGTACTTC	CSVGTQAGVEQYF
TRBV30	TRBJ2-5	-	TRBD2	TGTGCCTGGAGTGAGGGACTAGCGGGGCCAACCCAGTACTTC	CAWSEGLAGPTQYF
TRBV2	TRBJ1-3	-	-	TGTGCCAGCAGACTAAAAAACACCATATATTTT	CASRLKNTIYF
TRBV6-2/TRBV6-3	TRBJ1-2	-	-	TGTGCCAGCAGTTTGCTACAGGGTGGGGGCTATGGCTACACCTTC	CASSLLQGGGYGYTF
TRBV11-2	TRBJ1-1	-	-	TGTGCCAGCAGCTACCCCGAGGCCCGGGGTGAAGCTTTCTTT	CASSYPEARGEAFF
TRBV6-4	TRBJ1-4	-	-	TGTGCCAGCAGCCGGGGAGGCCCTAATGAAAAACTGTTTTTT	CASSRGGPNEKLFF
TRBV9	TRBJ2-1	-	-	TGTGCCAGCAGCGCCAGGGGAATCACCTACAATGAGCAGTTCTTC	CASSARGITYNEQFF
TRBV6-5	TRBJ2-1	-	-	TGTGCCAGCAGTTACTCATGGCACGGGAATGAGCAGTTCTTC	CASSYSWHGNEQFF
TRBV3-1/TRBV3-2	TRBJ2-5	-	-	TGTGCCAGCAGCCAAGACAGCGCGAAGACCCAGTACTTC	CASSQDSAKTQYF
TRBV6-5	TRBJ2-2	-	-	TGTGCCAGCAGTAAGGGACATACCACCGGGGAGCTGTTTTTT	CASSKGHTTGELFF
TRBV5-1	TRBJ1-2	-	TRBD1	TGCGCCAGCAGCTTGGACACAGGGGGCTATGGCTACACCTTC	CASSLDTGGYGYTF
TRBV27	TRBJ1-1	-	TRBD1	TGTGCCAGCAGTCCCCGTCGGAGGGGGCGCAGCACTGAAGCTTTCTTT	CASSPRRRGRSTEAFF
TRBV5-6	TRBJ1-3	-	-	TGTGCCAGCAGCTCGACAGGATCTGGAAACACCATATATTTT	CASSSTGSGNTIYF
TRBV29-1	TRBJ2-1	-	-	TGCAGCGCGAGGACACCCCCCTACAATGAGCAGTTCTTC	CSARTPPYNEQFF
TRBV5-6	TRBJ1-2	-	TRBD1	TGTGCCAGCAGCTTGGGAGGGACAGGGGTGCACTATGGCTACACCTTC	CASSLGGTGVHYGYTF
TRBV28	TRBJ1-1	-	-	TGTGCCAGCAGTACCGCGAGGTTTGAAGCTTTCTTT	CASSTARFEAFF
TRBV7-2	TRBJ1-5	-	-	TGTGCCAGCAGCTCGCAGGGCGGCAATCAGCCCCAGCATTTT	CASSSQGGNQPQHF
TRBV19	TRBJ1-5	-	-	TGTGCCAGTAGTCTTAGCTTGGTCAGCCCTATCCATTTT	CASSLSLVSPIHF
TRBV5-1	TRBJ2-3	-	-	TGCGCCAGCAGCTTAGAGTGGGGGGGCACAGATACGCAGTATTTT	CASSLEWGGTDTQYF
TRBV7-2	TRBJ2-1	-	TRBD1	TGTGCCAGCAGTACCGGGACAGGGGGCTACAATGAGCAGTTCTTC	CASSTGTGGYNEQFF
TRBV3-1/TRBV3-2	TRBJ1-5	-	-	TGTGCCAGCAGCCAAGATTTAGTTTCACGACCCCAGCATTTT	CASSQDLVSRPQHF
TRBV5-1	TRBJ2-5	-	TRBD1	TGCGCCAGCAGCTACTCCGGGACAGGGGGCGCCGAGACCCAGTACTTC	CASSYSGTGGAETQYF
TRBV6-5	TRBJ1-2	-	-	TGTGCCAGCAGACCAGCGGCCGAAACCCCGGGTGGCTACACCTTC	CASRPAAETPGGYTF
TRBV29-1	TRBJ2-7	-	TRBD1	TGCAGCAACGCGGACAGGACTTACGAGCAGTACTTC	CSNADRTYEQYF
TRBV7-2	TRBJ2-1	-	TRBD2	TGTGCCAGCAGCTTACGGCCTAGCGGGGGGTTAGGCAATGAGCAGTTCTTC	CASSLRPSGGLGNEQFF
TRBV19	TRBJ2-3	-	-	TGTGCCAGTAGTATAGGAGTCGCGGTCGCAGATACGCAGTATTTT	CASSIGVAVADTQYF
TRBV10-2	TRBJ2-2	-	TRBD2	TGCGCCAGCAGTGATAGCGGGGGTGACCAGGCGAGGACCGGGGAGCTGTTTTTT	CASSDSGGDQARTGELFF
TRBV10-3	TRBJ1-1	-	-	TGTGCCATCAGAACAGGGAGCACTGAAGCTTTCTTT	CAIRTGSTEAFF
TRBV6-5	TRBJ2-3	-	-	TGTGCCAGCAGTAATGACTACCGAGCAGGAGATACGCAGTATTTT	CASSNDYRAGDTQYF
TRBV3-1/TRBV3-2	TRBJ2-1	few	-	TGTGCCAGCAGCCAAGAGTCAGTCAGGCGAAATGAGCAGTTCTTC	CASSQESVRRNEQFF
TRBV9	TRBJ1-3	-	-	TGTGCCAGCAGCCCAGAGGGGGGGGCCCAAAACACCATATATTTT	CASSPEGGAQNTIYF
TRBV5-1	TRBJ2-3	once	TRBD2	TGCGCCAGCAGCTTAGCGGGGGGGCAGGGTACGCAGTATTTT	CASSLAGGQGTQYF
TRBV4-2	TRBJ2-1	-	TRBD2	TGTGCCAGCAGCCAAGCTTCGGGGGGGAACTACAATGAGCAGTTCTTC	CASSQASGGNYNEQFF
TRBV5-4	TRBJ1-1	few	TRBD1	TGTGCCAGCAGCTTCGGGACAGGGGTTATCAACACTGAAGCTTTCTTT	CASSFGTGVINTEAFF
TRBV3-1/TRBV3-2	TRBJ1-6	-	-	TGTGCCAGCGGTAGGAGGGGAGTAGGTTCACCCCTCCACTTT	CASGRRGVGSPLHF
TRBV7-8	TRBJ2-1	few	TRBD2	TGTGCCAGCAGCCCGACGGTCACAGGGGTTGATAGGCTAGCGGGGGGAGACAATGAGCAGTTCTTC	CASSPTVTGVDRLAGGDNEQFF
TRBV10-3	TRBJ1-6	few	-	TGTGCCATCAGTGACCACGCAGGGTATAATTCACCCCTCCACTTT	CAISDHAGYNSPLHF
TRBV6-5	TRBJ1-2	-	TRBD1	TGTGCCAGCAGTTACTCCATGACAGGGGATGGCTACACCTTC	CASSYSMTGDGYTF
TRBV5-1	TRBJ2-7	-	-	TGCGCCAGCAGCTTAACAGGGTACGAGCAGTACTTC	CASSLTGYEQYF
TRBV6-5	TRBJ1-2	-	-	TGTGCCAGCACTAACAGAGCTAACTATGGCTACACCTTC	CASTNRANYGYTF
TRBV6-2/TRBV6-3	TRBJ2-1	-	-	TGTGCCAGCAGCCGCGGAGGGTCGAGTGAGCAGTTCTTC	CASSRGGSSEQFF
TRBV15	TRBJ2-1	-	-	TGTGCCACCAGCAGAGATAGGGGATGGGCGGATGAGCAGTTCTTC	CATSRDRGWADEQFF
TRBV7-2	TRBJ1-5	-	TRBD1	TGTGCCAGCAGCCCCGACAGGGGGGCAGTGGCCCAGCATTTT	CASSPDRGAVAQHF
TRBV30	TRBJ1-1	once	-	TGTGCCTGGAGGGGGGGTCGGGGAGTAGCTTTCTTT	CAWRGGRGVAFF
TRBV5-4	TRBJ1-4	-	-	TGTGCCAGCGCGCGGGCAACTAATGAAAAACTGTTTTTT	CASARATNEKLFF
TRBV7-2	TRBJ2-7	once	-	TGTGCCAGCCGCCTTACTCGGGGGAACGAGCAGTACTTC	CASRLTRGNEQYF
TRBV13	TRBJ1-3	-	-	TGTGCCAGCAGCTCCCAGCTAGGGGCGCAGGGAAACACCATATATTTT	CASSSQLGAQGNTIYF
TRBV7-9	TRBJ2-5	once	TRBD2	TGTGCCAGCAGCTTAGGGGCTAGCGGGGGGGCCCAGGAGACCCAGTACTTC	CASSLGASGGAQETQYF
TRBV18	TRBJ1-6	-	TRBD1	TGTGCCAGCTCAATGGGGATGATGACAGGGCCGGATAATTCACCCCTCCACTTT	CASSMGMMTGPDNSPLHF
TRBV6-1	TRBJ2-7	-	TRBD1	TGTGCCAGCACTGGCCCAGGGGGTAGGGGCGACGAGCAGTACTTC	CASTGPGGRGDEQYF
TRBV2	TRBJ1-2	-	-	TGTGCCAGCAGTGAGGGTAGGGGCTCCGGACCTAACTATGGCTACACCTTC	CASSEGRGSGPNYGYTF
TRBV7-9	TRBJ1-5	-	TRBD1	TGTGCCAGCAGCCACGGGGACAGCTATCAGCCCCAGCATTTT	CASSHGDSYQPQHF
TRBV3-1/TRBV3-2	TRBJ2-5	-	-	TGTGCCAGCACCCAACGGGGGGCGGGGGAGACCCAGTACTTC	CASTQRGAGETQYF